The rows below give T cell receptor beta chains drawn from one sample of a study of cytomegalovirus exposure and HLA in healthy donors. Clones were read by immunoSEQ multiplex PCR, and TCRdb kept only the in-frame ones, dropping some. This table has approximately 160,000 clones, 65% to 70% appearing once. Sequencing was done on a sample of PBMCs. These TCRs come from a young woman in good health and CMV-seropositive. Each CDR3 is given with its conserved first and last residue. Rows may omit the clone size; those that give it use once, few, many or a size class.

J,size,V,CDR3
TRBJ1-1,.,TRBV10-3,CATTDRATEAFF
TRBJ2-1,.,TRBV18,CASSPRAGVYNEQFF
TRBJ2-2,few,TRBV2,CASTRRAGGELFF
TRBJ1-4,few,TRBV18,CASSPTLEDEKLFF
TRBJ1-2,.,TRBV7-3,CASSRTGAFEFYGYTF
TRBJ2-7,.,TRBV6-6,CASSYSKGTEQYF
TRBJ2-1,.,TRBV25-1,CASSEYIFSGRSNEQFF
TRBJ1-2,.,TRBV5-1,CASSLQGDYGYTF
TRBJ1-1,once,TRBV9,CASSRDGTGKIF
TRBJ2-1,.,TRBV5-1,CASSGDYLYNEQFF
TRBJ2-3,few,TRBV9,CASNVWGGRTDTQYF
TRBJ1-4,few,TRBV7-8,CASSPEVAGGNEKLFF
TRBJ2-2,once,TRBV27,CASSQGLAGANPGELFF
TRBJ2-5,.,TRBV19,CASSATSGGLQETQYF
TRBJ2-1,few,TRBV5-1,CASSLAGGTYNEQFF
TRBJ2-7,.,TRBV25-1,CASSGGDGGTYEQYF
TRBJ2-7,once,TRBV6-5,CASSRDREGAYEQYF
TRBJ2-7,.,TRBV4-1,CASASWRDSYEQYF
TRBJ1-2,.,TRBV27,CASSFGLQGSYTF
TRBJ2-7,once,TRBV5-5,CASSGPGQLYEQYF
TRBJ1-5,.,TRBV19,CASSKGHNQPQHF
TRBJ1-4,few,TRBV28,CASSYRERGEKLFF
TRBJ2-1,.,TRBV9,CASTPSGTTYNEQFF
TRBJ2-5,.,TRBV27,CASNPLAGGQETQYF
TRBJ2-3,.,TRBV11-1,CASSLMSGSGDTQYF
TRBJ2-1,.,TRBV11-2,CATTSRLSSYNEQFF
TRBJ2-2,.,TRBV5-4,CASSLGGGYYTGELFF
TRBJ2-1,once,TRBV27,CASSLLGQFYNEQFF
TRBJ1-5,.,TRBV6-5,CASSKKQGNQPQHF
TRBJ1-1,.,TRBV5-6,CASSLAGSGRGRENTEAFF
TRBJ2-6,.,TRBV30,CAWSVTQTGANVLTF
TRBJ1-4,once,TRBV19,CASSRQGGVEKLFF
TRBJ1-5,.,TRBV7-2,CASSLGGAGGAGNQPQHF
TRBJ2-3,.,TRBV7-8,CASSWERGGADTQYF
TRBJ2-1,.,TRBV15,CATSMLARDEQFF
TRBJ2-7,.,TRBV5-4,CASSLGASVTYEQYF
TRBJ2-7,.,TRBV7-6,CASSPRTGLEQYF
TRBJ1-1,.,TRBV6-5,CASSPDRVEAFF
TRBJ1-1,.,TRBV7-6,CASSLAPGNTEAFF
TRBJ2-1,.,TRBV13,CASSVLSPYNEQFF
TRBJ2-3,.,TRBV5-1,CASSPQTSGMSSTQYF
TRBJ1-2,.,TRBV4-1,CASSQDDIYGYTF
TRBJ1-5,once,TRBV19,CASSATGSQPQHF
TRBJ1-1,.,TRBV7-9,CASNSLSPPLNTEAFF
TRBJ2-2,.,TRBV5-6,CASSLGLAGGANTGELFF
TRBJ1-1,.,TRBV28,CASSLVAEGTTEAFF
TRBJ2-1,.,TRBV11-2,CASSSVAGGGNEQFF
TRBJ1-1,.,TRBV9,CASSGTANTEAFF
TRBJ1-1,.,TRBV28,CASSPLDTGVRTEAFF
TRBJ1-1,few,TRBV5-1,CASSRQGATEAFF
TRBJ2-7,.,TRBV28,CASSLRYEQYF
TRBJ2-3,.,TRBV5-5,CASSPPLAGKYTQYF
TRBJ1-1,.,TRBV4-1,CASSQDMVRGRGTEAFF